The 23 T cell receptor beta chains below come from one sample, sequenced in a study of T-cell memory formation after mild COVID-19. TCRdb re-derived calls from the 5' RACE reads in MiXCR, one entry per CDR3 protein. The profile shows roughly 250,000 distinct CDR3 sequences, about 16% of them singletons. The sample consisted of PBMCs or a T cell subset sorted from them (not recorded which). All receptors derive from a young man who had mild COVID-19 (a few samples of this study predate the infection). Cell type and time point are not known.

This chain joins TRBV5-1 and TRBJ1-2; 8 positions agree with TRBD1. V was clipped by 4 bases and J by 6 bases; unmatched bases: 5. Per the germline V gene, CDR1 is SGHRS and CDR2 is YFSETQ. CDR3 length: 13 residues. CDR3 amino acids: CASSRTGSDGYTF. The CDR3 DNA is TGCGCCAGCAGCCGGACAGGGAGCGATGGCTACACCTTC.

The chain combines TRBV2 with TRBJ2-7; D tentatively reads TRBD1 or TRBD2 (5 bases each). The CDR3 length is 16 residues. With 5 bases removed from V and 0 bases from J, the gap between germline ends came to 17 bases. From germline, CDR1 is SNHLY and CDR2 FYNNEI. The CDR3 nucleotides are TGTGCCAGCAGTCGCCAGGGACGAAGGAGCTCCTACGAGCAGTACTTC. Translating gives CASSRQGRRSSYEQYF.

This clonotype was counted only a few times. This sequence joins TRBV5-4 and TRBJ2-5; 13 bases align to TRBD2. Germline V gives CDR1 SGHNT, CDR2 YYREEE (reference sequence). V gave up 7 bases and J gave up 4 bases; unmatched junction bases: 13. CDR3 size: 17 residues. CDR3 sequence reads: CASQNGLAGARGETQYF. The CDR3 DNA follows: TGTGCCAGCCAAAACGGACTAGCGGGGGCCAGAGGAGAGACCCAGTACTTC.

V is TRBV7-3 and J is TRBJ2-3, with D uncertain. This CDR3 spans 13 amino acids. Germline V gene data show CDR1 as SGHTA and CDR2 as FQGTGA. The germline V and J ends were trimmed by 2 bases and 5 bases, with 8 bases remaining between them. CDR3 residues: CASSLSFGDTQYF. The CDR3 DNA follows: TGTGCCAGCAGCTTATCGTTCGGAGATACGCAGTATTTT.

This clonotype was detected only a few times. The CDR3 spells CASTQARGQQAFF. Here the CDR3 DNA reads TGTGCCAGCACCCAGGCCCGGGGGCAACAGGCTTTCTTT. This chain links TRBV12-3 or TRBV12-4 with TRBJ1-1, with D possibly matching TRBD1 (6 bases). The CDR3 has 13 residues. V shed 7 bases and J shed 11 bases, with 20 bases lying between them.

This clonotype has a count of ten or more. V gene TRBV12-3 or TRBV12-4 combines with J gene TRBJ2-5; D is ambiguous. This CDR3 contains 13 residues. V shed 3 bases and J shed 2 bases, with 7 bases lying between them. The CDR3 reads CASSFPRQETQYF. CDR3 nucleotide sequence: TGTGCCAGCAGTTTTCCAAGGCAAGAGACCCAGTACTTC.

The chain combines TRBV5-6 with TRBJ2-5; 8 bases line up with TRBD2. Trimming took 3 bases from V and 1 from J; bases not matched to a gene: 2. The CDR3 is 14 amino acids. Germline V CDR1 and CDR2: SGHDT, YYEEEE. The CDR3 protein is CASSWGTSQETQYF. CDR3 nucleotide sequence: TGTGCCAGCAGCTGGGGGACTAGCCAAGAGACCCAGTACTTC.

This clonotype was recorded a few times. CDR3 bases: TGTGCCAGCAGCTGGGGGGGGGATGAGCAGTTCTTC. Translating gives CASSWGGDEQFF. V and J are TRBV7-9 and TRBJ2-1, with 7 bases that match TRBD2. The germline CDR1 and CDR2 sequences are SEHNR and FQNEAQ (reference sequence). The V and J ends lost 4 bases and 8 bases, in that order; junction bases with no gene match: 2. This CDR3 is built from 12 residues.

This clonotype was detected many times. The chain joins TRBV5-1 to TRBJ2-3, with D possibly being TRBD1 (6 bases). Germline values: CDR1 SGHRS, CDR2 YFSETQ. V was pared by 8 bases and J by 2 bases, with 9 bases between. The CDR3 sequence is 12 residues long. Written as DNA, the CDR3 is TGCGCCAGTACAGGGTCCACAGATACGCAGTATTTT. Its protein is CASTGSTDTQYF. Variable domain in full (rest from reference TRBV5-1 and TRBJ2-3): KAGVTQTPRYLIKTRGQQVTLSCSPISGHRSVSWYQQTPGQGLQFLFEYFSETQRNKGNFPGRFSGRQFSNSRSEMNVSTLELGDSALYLCASTGSTDTQYFGPGTRLTVL.

This clonotype came up many times. V and J are TRBV24-1 and TRBJ2-3; 11 nucleotides align to TRBD1. Trimming removed 7 bases from V and 3 bases from J; junction bases left unmatched: 5. Germline loops: CDR1 KGHDR, CDR2 SFDVKD. This CDR3 has 15 amino acids. CDR3 nucleotide sequence: TGTGCCACCAGCACGGGACAGGGGGTGACAGATACGCAGTATTTT. It translates to CATSTGQGVTDTQYF.

This clonotype showed up just a few times. V usage is TRBV20-1 and J usage is TRBJ1-3; unclear D gene. V lost 0 bases to trimming and J lost 0 bases, with 12 bases between them. The CDR3 runs 16 residues. The V gene's germline CDR1 is DFQATT and CDR2 SNEGSKA (reference sequence). CDR3 in amino acids: CSARELARSSGNTIYF. As DNA, the CDR3 is TGCAGTGCTAGAGAATTAGCCAGGAGCTCTGGAAACACCATATATTTT.

The chain joins TRBV18 to TRBJ1-2; 10 bases map to TRBD1. With 3 bases clipped from V and 4 bases from J, the junction kept 5 bases outside the gene matches. This CDR3 region has 15 residues. Germline CDR1 is KGHSH and CDR2 is LQKENI. The CDR3 region has the DNA TGTGCCAGCTCACCCGGACAGGGGGGAGGCTATGGCTACACCTTC. Translation gives CASSPGQGGGYGYTF.

This clonotype was recorded at least ten times. The V call is TRBV12-5, the J call TRBJ2-3; tentative D call: TRBD1 (6 bases). Germline lookup yields CDR1 LGHNT and CDR2 FRNRAP. This CDR3 comprises 15 residues. Deletions cut 4 bases from V and 0 bases from J, with 11 bases between. The CDR3: CASGSGTSSTDTQYF. The CDR3 DNA follows: TGTGCTAGTGGTTCCGGGACATCTAGCACAGATACGCAGTATTTT. Based on the CDR3 plus reference TRBV12-5 and TRBJ2-3, the full variable domain is DARVTQTPRHKVTEMGQEVTMRCQPILGHNTVFWYRQTMMQGLELLAYFRNRAPLDDSGMPKDRFSAEMPDATLATLKIQPSEPRDSAVYFCASGSGTSSTDTQYFGPGTRLTVL.

This clonotype was observed a single time. This chain connects TRBV7-2 to TRBJ1-2; TRBD1 aligns across 9 bases. This CDR3 region has 14 residues. CDR1 and CDR2 from the germline V gene are SGHTA and FQGNSA. The J segment lost 8 bases and the V segment lost 5 bases, leaving 9 bases of the junction unmatched. This chain's CDR3 is CASSPGQGMNGYTF. The DNA for the CDR3 is TGTGCCAGCAGCCCGGGACAGGGTATGAACGGCTACACCTTC.

This clonotype was recorded many times. The rearrangement links TRBV20-1 to TRBJ2-3; the D gene is possibly TRBD1 (5 bases). Trimming pared 6 bases from V and 6 bases from J, leaving 19 bases between. This CDR3 is 14 amino acids long. The germline V gene has CDR1 DFQATT and CDR2 SNEGSKA (reference sequence). CDR3 nucleotide sequence: TGCAGTGCCCAGACAGCCTCCGACGCGGATACGCAGTATTTT. Translation: CSAQTASDADTQYF.

This chain joins TRBV5-1 and TRBJ2-1; D possibly corresponds to TRBD1 (5 bases). CDR1 SGHRS and CDR2 YFSETQ come from the germline V gene. CDR3 length equals 17 residues. The ends were cut back, 2 bases at V and 0 bases at J, with 15 bases in the middle. The CDR3 region is CASSFPTDRSSYNEQFF. In DNA, the CDR3 is TGCGCCAGCAGCTTCCCTACCGACAGAAGCTCCTACAATGAGCAGTTCTTC.

The chain combines TRBV5-1 with TRBJ2-5; 10 nucleotides agree with TRBD1. V dropped 3 bases and J dropped 5; count of bases not matched to a gene: 4. The CDR3 totals 14 residues. Germline V lookup: CDR1 SGHRS, CDR2 YFSETQ. CDR3 DNA sequence: TGCGCCAGCAGCTATGGACAGGGGGTCGAGACCCAGTACTTC. As protein: CASSYGQGVETQYF. Based on the CDR3 plus reference TRBV5-1 and TRBJ2-5, the full variable domain is KAGVTQTPRYLIKTRGQQVTLSCSPISGHRSVSWYQQTPGQGLQFLFEYFSETQRNKGNFPGRFSGRQFSNSRSEMNVSTLELGDSALYLCASSYGQGVETQYFGPGTRLLVL.

The sample holds many counts of this clonotype. For the CDR3, the DNA is TGCGCCAGCAGCTTGGTACCAGGGGGATACGAGCAGTACTTC. Translation gives CASSLVPGGYEQYF. The gene calls are TRBV5-1 and TRBJ2-7; 7 bases are shared with TRBD1. V shed 0 bases and J 4 bases; nucleotides not matched to a gene: 4. The CDR3 has 14 residues. Germline V gene sequence: CDR1 SGHRS, CDR2 YFSETQ.

In its sample, this clonotype was seen a few times. V gene TRBV5-5 combines with J gene TRBJ1-1, with D perhaps matching TRBD1 (6 bases). The germline gives CDR1 SGHKS, CDR2 YYEKEE (reference sequence). V was trimmed by 1 base and J by 8 bases, leaving 15 bases between them. There are 14 residues in the CDR3. CDR3 amino acids: CASSLLTWGPEAFF. CDR3 in DNA: TGTGCCAGCAGCTTGTTGACGTGGGGGCCAGAAGCTTTCTTT.

CDR3 nucleotides: TGCGCCAGCAGCTCCGGGACTAGCGTTGGCGGTACGCAGTATTTT. Translation gives CASSSGTSVGGTQYF. The chain combines TRBV5-1 with TRBJ2-3; 10 positions match TRBD2. V lost 3 bases and J lost 8; bases outside the gene matches: 9. The CDR3 totals 15 residues. The germline V gene encodes CDR1 SGHRS and CDR2 YFSETQ.

The V call is TRBV7-8, the J call TRBJ1-5; D not certain. Trimming pared 5 bases from V and 11 bases from J, leaving 25 bases between. CDR1 SGHVS and CDR2 FQNEAQ come from the germline V gene. The CDR3 is 16 residues long. The CDR3 loop is CASSLRAVGNPGAQHF. The CDR3, as DNA: TGTGCCAGCAGCCTTAGGGCGGTGGGCAACCCTGGGGCCCAGCATTTT.

This clonotype came up a few times. The chain couples TRBV5-1 to TRBJ1-1; 9 nucleotides line up with TRBD1. This CDR3 region has 14 residues. Germline-derived CDR1 and CDR2 are SGHRS and YFSETQ. Trimming at V came to 3 bases and at J to 6 bases, leaving 6 bases not matched to a gene. The CDR3 is CASSWGQGMAEAFF. DNA of the CDR3: TGCGCCAGCAGCTGGGGACAGGGTATGGCTGAAGCTTTCTTT.

CDR3 loop: CASSAEGDSPLHF. CDR3 DNA sequence: TGTGCCAGCAGTGCGGAAGGCGATTCACCCCTCCACTTT. The chain uses TRBV2 and TRBJ1-6; D call uncertain. Trimming shortened V by 4 bases and J by 8 bases, and 9 bases separated the two germline ends. CDR1 and CDR2 from the germline V gene are SNHLY and FYNNEI. The CDR3 runs 13 residues.